A single sample is the source of the 6 T cell receptor beta chains below, sequenced in a study of T-cell reconstitution after alpha-beta-depleted transplantation in children. For TCRbeta, the library was prepared with unique molecular identifiers. One entry per CDR3 protein results from TCRdb running MiXCR on the PCR reads. There are about 590,000 distinct CDR3 sequences in the sample; around 13% occur only once, and 2% to 2.5% lies in the top ten. Material: PBMCs, mostly from graft donor cells, obtained 360 days after TCRalphabeta/CD19-depleted stem cell transplant. Receptors were obtained from a male patient younger than 18 who had a stem cell transplant for acute myeloid leukemia, so the T cells may come from the graft donor.

This clonotype appeared a few times. This chain joins TRBV28 and TRBJ2-3; a possible D gene is TRBD2 (6 bases). Trimming left V 3 bases short and J 4 bases short, with 14 bases between. The CDR3 is 15 residues long. The V gene's germline CDR1 is MDHEN and CDR2 SYDVKM. The CDR3 here is CASSFSGSPADTQYF. CDR3 sequence (DNA): TGTGCCAGCAGTTTTAGCGGTTCGCCGGCAGATACGCAGTATTTT. The whole variable domain, remainder taken from reference TRBV28 and TRBJ2-3, is DVKVTQSSRYLVKRTGEKVFLECVQDMDHENMFWYRQDPGLGLRLIYFSYDVKMKEKGDIPEGYSVSREKKERFSLILESASTNQTSMYLCASSFSGSPADTQYFGPGTRLTVL.

This clonotype turned up a few times. The chain is built from TRBV28 and TRBJ2-7; 8 nucleotides match TRBD2. This CDR3 has 14 amino acids. Germline trimming cut 6 bases from V and 2 bases from J; bases unmatched to any gene: 6. The germline V gene encodes CDR1 MDHEN and CDR2 SYDVKM. CDR3 sequence (DNA): TGTGCCAGCAGCACGGGGGGGATCCCCTACGAGCAGTACTTC. Its translation: CASSTGGIPYEQYF.

The V and J genes are TRBV21-1 and TRBJ2-1; the table's D call TRBD1 went unverified against the DNA. TRBV21-1 is labeled a pseudogene. The CDR3 runs 16 residues. The chain's CDR3 is CASSRGEVARTNEQFF. For the CDR3, the DNA is TGTGCCAGCAGCAGGGGCGAGGTAGCGAGAACCAATGAGCAGTTCTTC.

The rearrangement links TRBV20-1 to TRBJ1-2, with TRBD1 as a possible D gene (5 bases). The germline gives CDR1 DFQATT, CDR2 SNEGSKA (reference sequence). The CDR3 runs to 14 residues. V lost 2 bases and J lost 3, with 13 bases in between. CDR3 residues: CSARLQGPYYGYTF. DNA of the CDR3: TGCAGTGCTAGACTCCAGGGCCCCTACTATGGCTACACCTTC.

This clonotype was recorded a few times. J is TRBJ2-2 and V is TRBV11-2, with 14 bases aligning to TRBD2. Germline V gives CDR1 SGHAT, CDR2 FQNNGV. V lost 5 bases and J lost 5; bases outside the gene matches: 16. CDR3 length equals 20 residues. The CDR3 DNA follows: TGTGCCAGCAGCATCCTCGCTCCGGGACTAGCGGGAGTACGGACCGGGGAGCTGTTTTTT. Translated, it gives CASSILAPGLAGVRTGELFF.

J is TRBJ2-3 and V is TRBV20-1; no clear D. This CDR3 has 15 amino acids. Germline CDR1 and CDR2: DFQATT and SNEGSKA (reference sequence). Deletions cut 6 bases from V and 0 bases from J, with 16 bases between. This CDR3 is CSAAKSSPSTDTQYF. DNA for the CDR3: TGCAGTGCCGCTAAATCCTCTCCTAGCACAGATACGCAGTATTTT.